One sample yielded the 23 T cell receptor beta chains listed below, sequenced in a study of control samples from healthy donors and cancer patients. Some clones are missing from TCRdb's copy, which holds only in-frame ones; the method was immunoSEQ multiplex PCR. The sample gives approximately 170,000 clones, more than 80% of which show up once; over 1.1% is in the top ten. The sample consisted of blood. These receptors were obtained from a man younger than 45 in good health.

The rearrangement joins TRBV7-2 to TRBJ2-2, with 8 bases lining up with TRBD1. After removal of 3 bases from V and 6 bases from J, the junction contained 3 bases not matched to a gene. Germline V gene lookup returns CDR1 SGHTA and CDR2 FQGNSA. This CDR3 has 14 residues. CDR3 in DNA: TGTGCCAGCAGCTTCGGACAGGGTGCCGGGGAGCTGTTTTTT. It is translated as CASSFGQGAGELFF.

The chain employs TRBV19 and TRBJ2-1; D is ambiguous. The CDR3 has 15 amino acids. Germline assignment: CDR1 LNHDA and CDR2 SQIVND (reference sequence). The ends were cut back, 5 bases at V and 10 bases at J, with 21 bases in the middle. The CDR3: CASSSRWASPSEQFF. CDR3 DNA: TGTGCCAGTAGTTCCAGATGGGCTTCTCCATCGGAGCAGTTCTTC.

The V and J genes are TRBV6-2 or TRBV6-3 and TRBJ2-1; D not resolved. The CDR3 consists of 13 residues. The V end was cut by 0 bases, the J end by 6 bases, with 6 bases between. Germline V gives CDR1 MNHEY, CDR2 SVGEGT. CDR3 nucleotides: TGTGCCAGCAGTTACTCTGCGACCAATGAGCAGTTCTTC. It yields the protein CASSYSATNEQFF.

The chain employs TRBV3-1 (or the pseudogene TRBV3-2) and TRBJ2-5, with 8 bases aligning to TRBD2. Germline CDR1 is LGHDT and CDR2 is YNNKEL (reference sequence). V lost 4 bases, J lost 5 bases, and 6 bases stayed unmatched. The CDR3 sequence is 14 residues long. In DNA form, the CDR3 reads TGTGCCAGCAGCCTCAGCGGGAGAAGGGAGACCCAGTACTTC. This encodes CASSLSGRRETQYF.

This sequence joins TRBV19 and TRBJ1-5; tentatively, D is TRBD1 (6 bases). The CDR3 sequence is 15 residues long. V was trimmed by 3 bases and J by 2 bases, leaving 11 bases between them. Germline CDR1 is LNHDA and CDR2 is SQIVND (reference sequence). CDR3 amino acids: CASSMRSGGNQPQHF. In DNA form, the CDR3 reads TGTGCCAGTAGTATGCGGTCAGGGGGCAATCAGCCCCAGCATTTT.

V is TRBV6-2 or TRBV6-3 and J is TRBJ1-2; D gene ambiguous. Per the germline V gene, CDR1 is MNHEY and CDR2 is SVGEGT. V was cut by 0 bases and J by 7 bases, with 12 bases left in between. The CDR3 is 14 amino acids. For the CDR3, the DNA is TGTGCCAGCAGTTACTCGTGGGAGGCAGGTGGCTACACCTTC. This codes for CASSYSWEAGGYTF.

The chain links TRBV11-3 to TRBJ2-7; D is perhaps TRBD1 or TRBD2 (5 bases each). This CDR3 is built from 13 residues. V was clipped by 0 bases and J by 5 bases, with 8 bases between them. Germline CDR1 and CDR2: SGHNT and YENEEA. In DNA, the CDR3 is TGTGCCAGCAGCTTAGACAGGGACCACGAGCAGTACTTC. The encoded protein is CASSLDRDHEQYF.

This clone turned up a few times. The chain uses TRBV6-6 and TRBJ2-7; a possible D gene is TRBD2 (6 bases). Germline-derived CDR1 and CDR2 are MNHNY and SVGAGI (reference sequence). Trimming took 3 bases from V and 2 from J, leaving 14 bases between them. The CDR3 runs to 15 residues. CDR3 in amino acids: CASSYKQGGPYEQYF. The CDR3 nucleotides read TGTGCCAGCAGTTATAAGCAGGGAGGACCCTACGAGCAGTACTTC.

The chain uses TRBV5-1 and TRBJ2-7; a weak D match, TRBD1 (6 bases). There are 12 residues in the CDR3. The germline V and J ends were trimmed by 5 bases and 7 bases, with 13 bases remaining between them. The germline V gene encodes CDR1 SGHRS and CDR2 YFSETQ. The CDR3 DNA is TGCGCCAGCAGAACAGGGACGGGGGAGCAGTACTTC. Protein product: CASRTGTGEQYF. The whole variable domain, filled in from reference TRBV5-1 and TRBJ2-7, reads KAGVTQTPRYLIKTRGQQVTLSCSPISGHRSVSWYQQTPGQGLQFLFEYFSETQRNKGNFPGRFSGRQFSNSRSEMNVSTLELGDSALYLCASRTGTGEQYFGPGTRLTVT.

The gene calls are TRBV5-6 and TRBJ1-5, with a weak D call TRBD1 (5 bases). This CDR3 is 14 amino acids long. In germline, CDR1 is SGHDT, CDR2 YYEEEE. Trimming left V 3 bases short and J 3 bases short, with 10 bases between. The CDR3 coding sequence is TGTGCCAGCAGCTCGGGACCGCACAATCAGCCCCAGCATTTT. Translated, it gives CASSSGPHNQPQHF.

The chain couples TRBV27 to TRBJ1-1; no reliable D call. Germline CDR1 MNHEY, CDR2 SMNVEV (reference sequence). The CDR3 runs to 12 residues. Between the trimmed V and J ends, which lost 7 bases and 0 bases, there was a span of 6 bases. The CDR3 loop is CASIEVNTEAFF. The CDR3 nucleotides read TGTGCCAGCATCGAGGTGAACACTGAAGCTTTCTTT.

V usage is TRBV27 and J usage is TRBJ1-4; D unresolved. Germline V gene sequence: CDR1 MNHEY, CDR2 SMNVEV (reference sequence). Trimming took 3 bases from V and 8 from J, leaving 13 bases between them. The CDR3 covers 14 residues. In DNA form, the CDR3 reads TGTGCCAGCAGTTTCGCCGGCCAGAGGGAAAAACTGTTTTTT. It translates to CASSFAGQREKLFF.

The chain couples TRBV3-1 (or the pseudogene TRBV3-2) to TRBJ2-3; TRBD2 matches 7 bases. V gave up 2 bases and J gave up 5 bases; unmatched junction bases: 10. Per germline, CDR1 LGHDT and CDR2 YNNKEL (reference sequence). This CDR3 comprises 16 residues. The CDR3 is CASSQPGGLGGDTQYF. DNA of the CDR3: TGTGCCAGCAGCCAACCGGGAGGTCTCGGTGGAGATACGCAGTATTTT.

The V call is TRBV9, the J call TRBJ2-1, with 9 positions matching TRBD2. The CDR3 runs to 16 residues. Germline CDR1 reads SGDLS; CDR2 reads YYNGEE. Germline trimming cut 3 bases from V and 10 bases from J; bases unmatched to any gene: 14. The CDR3 region has the DNA TGTGCCAGCAGCGAGGGAAGAGCGGGGGGCCGGTGGGAGCAGTTCTTC. Residues: CASSEGRAGGRWEQFF.

The chain has TRBV5-8 and TRBJ1-5; 7 positions agree with TRBD1. This CDR3 is built from 16 residues. Losses at the gene ends were 4 bases for V and 3 bases for J; bases not matched to a gene: 10. Germline V CDR1 and CDR2: SGHTS, YDEGEE. CDR3 loop: CASSPLGTALNQPQHF. CDR3 nucleotides: TGTGCCAGCAGCCCGCTGGGGACAGCCCTCAATCAGCCCCAGCATTTT.

The genes are TRBV7-2 and TRBJ1-3, with TRBD1 matching 8 bases. Trimming at V came to 1 base and at J to 3 bases, leaving 5 bases not matched to a gene. The CDR3 has 16 residues. Germline V lookup: CDR1 SGHTA, CDR2 FQGNSA. CDR3: CASSLEARGLGNTIYF. The DNA of the CDR3 is TGTGCCAGCAGCTTAGAAGCCAGGGGGCTTGGAAACACCATATATTTT. Full variable domain (missing parts from reference TRBV7-2 and TRBJ1-3): GAGVSQSPSNKVTEKGKDVELRCDPISGHTALYWYRQSLGQGLEFLIYFQGNSAPDKSGLPSDRFSAERTGGSVSTLTIQRTQQEDSAVYLCASSLEARGLGNTIYFGEGSWLTVV.

Turning to this clone: Distinct nucleotide sequences in the sample also encode this CDR3. The gene calls are TRBV19 and TRBJ1-5; D not resolved. Deletions cut 1 base from V and 2 bases from J, with 3 bases between. CDR3 length: 13 amino acids. Germline CDR1 and CDR2: LNHDA and SQIVND (reference sequence). The CDR3 is CASSIAGNQPQHF. Written as DNA, the CDR3 is TGTGCCAGTAGTATAGCCGGCAATCAGCCCCAGCATTTT.

The rearrangement joins TRBV25-1 to TRBJ2-3; D tentatively reads TRBD1 or TRBD2 (5 bases each). This CDR3 has 17 residues. V lost 0 bases to trimming and J lost 5 bases, with 18 bases between them. The germline CDR1 and CDR2 sequences are MGHDK and SYGVNS. The CDR3 reads CASSEYARGPSIDTQYF. CDR3 nucleotides: TGTGCCAGCAGTGAATATGCCCGGGGCCCATCGATAGATACGCAGTATTTT.

The gene calls are TRBV2 and TRBJ2-1; D is possibly TRBD2 (6 bases). The V gene lost 0 bases and the J gene lost 4 bases, with 13 bases spanning the gap. The CDR3 extends over 16 amino acids. Germline CDR1 reads SNHLY; CDR2 reads FYNNEI. CDR3 amino acids: CASSEAGTGKYNEQFF. The CDR3 region has the DNA TGTGCCAGCAGTGAAGCCGGGACTGGAAAGTACAATGAGCAGTTCTTC.

V and J are TRBV5-4 and TRBJ1-5; D possibly corresponds to TRBD1 (5 bases). There are 15 residues in the CDR3. V lost 4 bases to trimming and J lost 2 bases, with 13 bases between them. Germline V gives CDR1 SGHNT, CDR2 YYREEE (reference sequence). As DNA, the CDR3 is TGTGCCAGCAGCACGAATCCGACAGGCAATCAGCCCCAGCATTTT. It translates to CASSTNPTGNQPQHF.

This chain joins TRBV27 and TRBJ1-6; D is possibly TRBD1 (6 bases). Germline-derived CDR1 and CDR2 are MNHEY and SMNVEV (reference sequence). The germline V and J ends were trimmed by 5 bases and 1 base, with 21 bases remaining between them. This CDR3 comprises 19 residues. The CDR3: CASSRGSGVGGSYNSPLHF. CDR3 nucleotide sequence: TGTGCCAGCAGTAGAGGGTCGGGGGTAGGGGGTTCCTATAATTCACCCCTCCACTTT.

The chain combines TRBV30 with TRBJ1-2; no definite D call. There are 12 residues in the CDR3. The V end was cut by 4 bases, the J end by 6 bases, with 12 bases between. Germline V gene sequence: CDR1 GTSNPN, CDR2 SVGIG (reference sequence). DNA of the CDR3: TGTGCCTGGAATAGGGCGATGAATGGCTACACCTTC. Residues: CAWNRAMNGYTF.

This clone was observed at least ten times. J is TRBJ1-4 and V is TRBV28; 7 bases agree with TRBD1. With V trimmed by 6 bases and J by 5 bases, 6 bases remained unmatched. The CDR3 is 14 residues long. Germline values: CDR1 MDHEN, CDR2 SYDVKM. CDR3 nucleotides: TGTGCCAGCAGGCCCGGGACAGAAAATGAAAAACTGTTTTTT. This codes for CASRPGTENEKLFF.